Included here is one TCR beta chain sequence, with context. Its specificity is not known. The junction does not match germline at one end; this may be a read error. This table comes from immunoSEQ multiplex PCR, and its TCRdb copy is limited to in-frame clones, with some not included. Altogether 86,000 or so clones are present, roughly 84% being singletons, with the ten largest covering more than 5%. The CDR3 is made up of 15 amino acids. Germline V gene data show CDR1 as LGHDT and CDR2 as YNNKEL (reference sequence). The entry originates in a study of T cell responses to AZD1222 COVID-19 vaccine. General observations from the study: Nearly half of unique spike-specific TCRs reportedly avoided B.1.351 and B.1.1.7 mutated regions. Seropositivity was recorded at baseline in only 6 or 7 AZD1222 recipients. The peak T cell response came first, and repertoires were sampled only after it.

The chain recombines TRBV3-1 (or the pseudogene TRBV3-2) with TRBJ2-2, with no clear D. This TCR came from an adult who received the AZD1222 COVID-19 vaccine. The sequencing used peripheral blood, collected 28 days after the second AZD1222 dose. The CDR3 loop reads CASSQGTTNTGELFF. The CDR3, as DNA: TGTGCCAGCAGCCAAGGCACTACAAACACGGGGGAGCTGTTTTTT.